This T cell receptor (beta chain) is from a study of blood T cell repertoires in COVID-19. The wider study: COVID-19 samples, acute and convalescent, were from the United States, Italy and Spain. From T cells, B-cell-depleted T cells, or PBMCs came the material, which was cDNA or gDNA.

Losses at the gene ends were 7 bases for V and 0 bases for J; bases not matched to a gene: 4. This CDR3 is built from 14 residues. Germline V gives CDR1 LNHDA, CDR2 SQIVND (reference sequence). This clone is a singleton in its sample. The table came from immunoSEQ multiplex PCR; TCRdb's copy has only in-frame clones and leaves some out. Among 250,000 to 300,000 clones listed, around 78% were seen once. This sequence originates from a man aged 55 to 70 who had recovered from COVID-19. The chain links TRBV19 to TRBJ1-1, with 8 bases aligning to TRBD1. The sample was peripheral blood. CDR3 coding DNA: TGTGCCAGTAACCCGGACAGGGTGAACACTGAAGCTTTCTTT. The encoded protein is CASNPDRVNTEAFF. Full variable domain (missing parts from reference TRBV19 and TRBJ1-1): DGGITQSPKYLFRKEGQNVTLSCEQNLNHDAMYWYRQDPGQGLRLIYYSQIVNDFQKGDIAEGYSVSREKKESFPLTVTSAQKNPTAFYLCASNPDRVNTEAFFGQGTRLTVV.